These T cell receptor beta chains were read from a single sample in a study of T cell repertoires in aging, cancer and after chemotherapy. TCRdb redid the calling of the multiplex PCR reads with MiXCR, one entry per CDR3 protein. The table records approximately 11,000 distinct CDR3 sequences, 35% to 50% of them present only once. Sequencing was carried out using blood. Receptors originate from a human donor in good health. Each CDR3 is given with its conserved first and last residue. The D gene is left open where the match is weak. Part of the rows lack a size; the others show once, few, many or a class for expanded clones.

CDR3nt | CDR3aa | abundance | d_gene | j_gene | v_gene
TGTGCCAGCAGTGAAGATAGGGGGTTGAACACTGAAGCTTTCTTT | CASSEDRGLNTEAFF | few | NA | TRBJ1-1 | TRBV6-1
TGTGCCAGCAGTTTGGTAGGAAACACCATATATTTT | CASSLVGNTIYF | NA | NA | TRBJ1-3 | TRBV28
TGCAGTGCTAAAGGACAGGGATTTAATTCCTATAATTCACCCCTCCACTTT | CSAKGQGFNSYNSPLHF | NA | TRBD1 | TRBJ1-6 | TRBV20-1
TGTGCCAGCAGTCCCCAGGGGTGGAACACCGGGGAGCTGTTTTTT | CASSPQGWNTGELFF | NA | NA | TRBJ2-2 | TRBV28
TGTGCCACCAGCAGAGAGCGGCCCTACGAGCAGTACTTC | CATSRERPYEQYF | NA | NA | TRBJ2-7 | TRBV15
TGTGCCAGTAGTCCCTCCATTGGGACAGCTTACAATCAGCCCCAGCATTTT | CASSPSIGTAYNQPQHF | NA | TRBD1 | TRBJ1-5 | TRBV19
TGTGCCAGCAGAGAGAGTGGCTACGAGCAGTACTTC | CASRESGYEQYF | NA | NA | TRBJ2-7 | TRBV27
TGCAGCGTTGCGGGGGAGTCGTCCTACGAGCAGTACTTC | CSVAGESSYEQYF | NA | NA | TRBJ2-7 | TRBV29-1
TGCAGTGCTAGTCAGGGTATCTCCTACGAGCAGTACTTC | CSASQGISYEQYF | NA | NA | TRBJ2-7 | TRBV20-1
TGTGCCAGCAGTTACCGGGTTGGCCCTGAAGCTTTCTTT | CASSYRVGPEAFF | few | NA | TRBJ1-1 | TRBV6-5
TGTGCCAGCAGGCAAGAAGGGGGAGGGCTGGGAATCTACGAGCAGTACTTC | CASRQEGGGLGIYEQYF | NA | NA | TRBJ2-7 | TRBV12-3/TRBV12-4
TGTGCCAGCTCTAGACTAGCGGGGGGGCAGGTCACCGGGGAGCTGTTTTTT | CASSRLAGGQVTGELFF | NA | TRBD2 | TRBJ2-2 | TRBV6-6
TGTGCCAGCAGTTTCTCAGGGAGGCAAGAGACCCAGTACTTC | CASSFSGRQETQYF | few | NA | TRBJ2-5 | TRBV11-1
TGTGCCAGCAGTCCCCGGGCCGGGCCCTATGGCTACACCTTC | CASSPRAGPYGYTF | few | NA | TRBJ1-2 | TRBV27
TGTGCCAGCAGTTTCTGGACTAGCGGGCCAGCCGGGGAGCTGTTTTTT | CASSFWTSGPAGELFF | NA | TRBD2 | TRBJ2-2 | TRBV27
TGTGCCAGTAGTGAAGACGGACGATATGAAAAACTGTTTTTT | CASSEDGRYEKLFF | few | NA | TRBJ1-4 | TRBV19
TGTGCCAGCAGCCGACAGGGAGGGGGAAACACCATATATTTT | CASSRQGGGNTIYF | few | TRBD1 | TRBJ1-3 | TRBV7-9
TGTGCCATCAGCCAGGACTCCTACGAGCAGTACTTC | CAISQDSYEQYF | NA | NA | TRBJ2-7 | TRBV10-3
TGTGCCAGCAGTCCAAGGGACATATGGGGAGATACGCAGTATTTT | CASSPRDIWGDTQYF | NA | NA | TRBJ2-3 | TRBV12-3/TRBV12-4
TGTGCCAGTAGTCGTAGACTAGCTGGGTTCCATGAGCAGTTCTTC | CASSRRLAGFHEQFF | once | TRBD2 | TRBJ2-1 | TRBV19
TGTGCCAGCAGTCCTCCTCTGACGCAAGCTAACTATGGCTACACCTTC | CASSPPLTQANYGYTF | few | NA | TRBJ1-2 | TRBV27
TGTGCCAGCAGCCCGGAGGGGGGCAGCTCCTACGAGCAGTACTTC | CASSPEGGSSYEQYF | NA | NA | TRBJ2-7 | TRBV7-2
TGTGCCAGCAGTGACATCGGGGGAAATCGTGGCTACACCTTC | CASSDIGGNRGYTF | few | NA | TRBJ1-2 | TRBV6-2/TRBV6-3
TGCAGCGTTGAAGATCGGAGAGAACCTGGGGCCAACGTCCTGACTTTC | CSVEDRREPGANVLTF | few | NA | TRBJ2-6 | TRBV29-1
TGTGCCAGCAGTTACCTACCGGCGGGGAATCAGCCCCAGCATTTT | CASSYLPAGNQPQHF | few | NA | TRBJ1-5 | TRBV6-6
TGCAGCGCAAGAGACGGATGGGGATACAATGAGCAGTTCTTC | CSARDGWGYNEQFF | NA | NA | TRBJ2-1 | TRBV29-1
TGTGCCGCGGCGGGCCACAATGAGCAGTTCTTC | CAAAGHNEQFF | few | NA | TRBJ2-1 | TRBV6-5
TGTGCCAGCAGTAACCGAAACTCTGGAAACACCATATATTTT | CASSNRNSGNTIYF | NA | NA | TRBJ1-3 | TRBV6-6
TGTGCCAGCAGTCCCACTATTTTATCTGACGGGGTTAACAGGGGCGAGCAGTACTTC | CASSPTILSDGVNRGEQYF | NA | TRBD1 | TRBJ2-7 | TRBV28
TGTGCCAGCAGTCGGGGGGACAGTTACAATGAGCAGTTCTTC | CASSRGDSYNEQFF | NA | NA | TRBJ2-1 | TRBV12-3/TRBV12-4
TGTGCCAGCAGTCGGGACTACACACAAGAGACCCAGTACTTC | CASSRDYTQETQYF | once | TRBD2 | TRBJ2-5 | TRBV12-3/TRBV12-4
TGTGCCAGCAGCCCGCGCCTCCTAGCGGCGGAGACCCAGTACTTC | CASSPRLLAAETQYF | few | TRBD2 | TRBJ2-5 | TRBV7-3
TGTGCCAGCAGCGCCGGGACAGGGTATAATTCACCCCTCCACTTT | CASSAGTGYNSPLHF | few | TRBD1 | TRBJ1-6 | TRBV7-6
TGCAGTGCCGAAGTCCTCGGCAACGAGCAGTACTTC | CSAEVLGNEQYF | NA | NA | TRBJ2-7 | TRBV20-1
TGTGTCAGCAGTTCATGGGGTTACGAGCAGTACTTC | CVSSSWGYEQYF | NA | NA | TRBJ2-7 | TRBV28
TGTGCCAGCAGTTCCAAGCGATTCGACAGCCCACCGAACACCGGGGAGCTGTTTTTT | CASSSKRFDSPPNTGELFF | few | NA | TRBJ2-2 | TRBV6-1
TGTGCCTGGTATGACACCGGGGAGCTGTTTTTT | CAWYDTGELFF | few | NA | TRBJ2-2 | TRBV30
TGTGCCAGTAGTATGGTAGTGAACACTGAAGCTTTCTTT | CASSMVVNTEAFF | NA | NA | TRBJ1-1 | TRBV19
TGTGCCAGCTCACCACCGGACGGGACAGCTTGGGCGAACACTGAAGCTTTCTTT | CASSPPDGTAWANTEAFF | NA | TRBD1 | TRBJ1-1 | TRBV18
TGTGCCAGCAGAGGGCGGGAGTCTGTCACAGATACGCAGTATTTT | CASRGRESVTDTQYF | NA | TRBD2 | TRBJ2-3 | TRBV7-9
TGTGCCAGCAGTATGTACAGGGGCGAGCAGTACTTC | CASSMYRGEQYF | NA | TRBD1 | TRBJ2-7 | TRBV28
TGTGCCACCAGCAGAAAATTGGACAGCAGCCTGTACTTC | CATSRKLDSSLYF | few | NA | TRBJ2-7 | TRBV15
TGTGCCAGCTCACCTCCTCAGGGTGGAACTGAAGCTTTCTTT | CASSPPQGGTEAFF | NA | NA | TRBJ1-1 | TRBV18
TGTGCCAGCAGCTTAATCGGGACAGGGCCATACGAGCAGTACTTC | CASSLIGTGPYEQYF | few | TRBD1 | TRBJ2-7 | TRBV7-9
TGTGCCATCAGTGAGTCCGGTACCCCCGAGCAGTACTTC | CAISESGTPEQYF | once | NA | TRBJ2-7 | TRBV10-3
TGTGCCAGCAGCTTTACGGTGGGCACTGAAGCTTTCTTT | CASSFTVGTEAFF | NA | NA | TRBJ1-1 | TRBV11-2
TGTGCCAGCAGCTTGTCCGTCTACGAGCAGTACTTC | CASSLSVYEQYF | few | NA | TRBJ2-7 | TRBV5-6
TGCAGTGCTGCTAGCGGGTTCGCAGATACGCAGTATTTT | CSAASGFADTQYF | few | TRBD2 | TRBJ2-3 | TRBV20-1
TGTGCCAGCAGTACGACAGGGGTGAACACTGAAGCTTTCTTT | CASSTTGVNTEAFF | NA | TRBD1 | TRBJ1-1 | TRBV12-3/TRBV12-4